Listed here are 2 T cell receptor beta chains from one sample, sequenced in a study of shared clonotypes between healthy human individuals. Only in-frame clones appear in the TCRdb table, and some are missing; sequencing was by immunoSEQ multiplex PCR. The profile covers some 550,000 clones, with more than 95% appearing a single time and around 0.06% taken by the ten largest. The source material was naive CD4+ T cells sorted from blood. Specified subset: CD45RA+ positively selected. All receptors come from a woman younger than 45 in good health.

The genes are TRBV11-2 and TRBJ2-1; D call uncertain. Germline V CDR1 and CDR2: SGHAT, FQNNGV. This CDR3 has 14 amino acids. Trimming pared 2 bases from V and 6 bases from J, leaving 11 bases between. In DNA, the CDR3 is TGTGCCAGCAGCTTATTCTCGGGCTCCAATGAGCAGTTCTTC. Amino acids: CASSLFSGSNEQFF.

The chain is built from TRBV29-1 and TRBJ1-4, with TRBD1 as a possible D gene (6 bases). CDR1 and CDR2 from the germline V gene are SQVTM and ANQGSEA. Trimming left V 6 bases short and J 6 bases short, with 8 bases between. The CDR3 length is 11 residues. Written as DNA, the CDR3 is TGCAGCGTGAGGGGGGATGAAAAACTGTTTTTT. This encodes CSVRGDEKLFF.